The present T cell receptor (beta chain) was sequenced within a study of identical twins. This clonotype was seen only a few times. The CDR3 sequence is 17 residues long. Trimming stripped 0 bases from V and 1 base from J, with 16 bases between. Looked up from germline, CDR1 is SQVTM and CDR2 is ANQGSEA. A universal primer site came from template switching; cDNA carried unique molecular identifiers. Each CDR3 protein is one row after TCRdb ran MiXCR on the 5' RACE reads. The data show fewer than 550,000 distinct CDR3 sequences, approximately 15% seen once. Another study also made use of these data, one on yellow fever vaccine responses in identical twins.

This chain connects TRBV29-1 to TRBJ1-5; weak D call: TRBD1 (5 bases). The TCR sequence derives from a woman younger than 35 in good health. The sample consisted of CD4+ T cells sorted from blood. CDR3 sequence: CSVEDLAGGMSNQPQHF. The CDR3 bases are TGCAGCGTTGAAGATCTAGCGGGGGGAATGAGCAATCAGCCCCAGCATTTT.